What follows are 32 T cell receptor beta chains derived from one specimen sequenced in a study of coeliac disease. Clones were sequenced by immunoSEQ multiplex PCR, and TCRdb holds only the in-frame ones, with some missing. The table shows approximately 8,500 clones, with approximately 60% occurring only once. Input material: intraepithelial lymphocytes from the gut. The receptors stem from a woman aged 60-75 years with celiac disease.

This chain joins TRBV5-1 and TRBJ1-1; unclear D gene. In germline, CDR1 is SGHRS, CDR2 YFSETQ. Trimming took 7 bases from V and 5 from J, leaving 18 bases between them. The CDR3 totals 14 residues. This CDR3 reads CASAKAGYWTEAFF. As DNA, the CDR3 is TGCGCCAGCGCAAAAGCAGGTTATTGGACTGAAGCTTTCTTT.

Relative to its sample, this clone is medium-sized. This chain connects TRBV27 to TRBJ2-7; 10 nucleotides match TRBD1. Germline loops: CDR1 MNHEY, CDR2 SMNVEV (reference sequence). This CDR3 has 15 residues. V lost 5 bases to trimming and J lost 7 bases; unmatched junction nucleotides: 11. DNA for the CDR3: TGTGCCAGCAGTCTACGTGGGACAGGGGTGGTAGAGCAGTACTTC. It is translated as CASSLRGTGVVEQYF.

The chain is built from TRBV15 and TRBJ2-7, with D perhaps TRBD2 (6 bases). This CDR3 has 15 amino acids. Per the germline V gene, CDR1 is LNHNV and CDR2 is YYDKDF (reference sequence). V was clipped by 0 bases and J by 7 bases, with 16 bases between them. The CDR3 sequence: CATSRDRAQEGEQYF. DNA of the CDR3: TGTGCCACCAGCAGAGATAGGGCACAGGAGGGGGAGCAGTACTTC.

V usage is TRBV20-1 and J usage is TRBJ2-5, with 8 bases matching TRBD2. J was trimmed by 5 bases and V by 5 bases; bases with no gene match: 1. The CDR3 runs to 11 residues. CDR1 and CDR2 from the germline V gene are DFQATT and SNEGSKA (reference sequence). The CDR3 DNA reads TGCAGTGCTCCGGGGGGGGAGACCCAGTACTTC. Its protein is CSAPGGETQYF.

This rearrangement joins TRBV5-5 to TRBJ1-5, with 9 bases fitting TRBD1. The CDR3 extends over 16 amino acids. The ends lost 4 bases at V and 6 bases at J; junction bases unmatched: 11. Per germline, CDR1 SGHKS and CDR2 YYEKEE (reference sequence). CDR3 nucleotides: TGTGCCAGCAGCCTCTGGACAGGGGAGGTATCTCAGCCCCAGCATTTT. Translation: CASSLWTGEVSQPQHF.

This clone was observed a few times. The chain links TRBV9 to TRBJ1-1, with D perhaps matching TRBD1 (5 bases). Trimming removed 0 bases from V and 7 bases from J, with 7 bases in between. The germline CDR1 and CDR2 sequences are SGDLS and YYNGEE. CDR3 length: 12 amino acids. CDR3 nucleotide sequence: TGTGCCAGCAGCGTAGTCGGGGGTGAAGCTTTCTTT. This encodes CASSVVGGEAFF.

The CDR3 coding sequence is TGTGCCAGCAGCCCCGGGGGTCCGTATGAGCAGTTCTTC. The encoded protein is CASSPGGPYEQFF. The J gene is TRBJ2-1, the V gene TRBV11-2; D might be TRBD2 (6 bases). Trimming stripped 5 bases from V and 8 bases from J, with 13 bases between. Germline V CDR1 and CDR2: SGHAT, FQNNGV. The CDR3 is 13 residues long.

V gene TRBV7-8 combines with J gene TRBJ1-5; D remains unclear. Trimming left V 5 bases short and J 0 bases short, with 14 bases between. The CDR3 sequence is 16 residues long. Germline lookup yields CDR1 SGHVS and CDR2 FQNEAQ. The DNA for the CDR3 is TGTGCCAGCAGCCAGTTTGGCAGTTATAGCAATCAGCCCCAGCATTTT. Translated, it gives CASSQFGSYSNQPQHF.

This clone was counted between two and nine times. The rearrangement links TRBV4-1 to TRBJ2-5; 8 bases agree with TRBD1. CDR1 MGHRA and CDR2 YSYEKL come from the germline V gene. The CDR3 has 16 amino acids. V shed 0 bases and J 1 base; nucleotides not matched to a gene: 4. CDR3 in amino acids: CASSQDAGQGQETQYF. In nucleotides, the CDR3 is TGCGCCAGCAGCCAAGATGCCGGACAGGGCCAAGAGACCCAGTACTTC.

The rearrangement joins TRBV9 to TRBJ2-7; TRBD1 matches 11 bases. Unmatched junction bases numbered 4, after V lost 4 bases and J lost 1 base. Per germline, CDR1 SGDLS and CDR2 YYNGEE. The CDR3 runs 15 residues. Written as DNA, the CDR3 is TGTGCCAGCAGCTCCCGGGACAGGGGGTCCTACGAGCAGTACTTC. Translating gives CASSSRDRGSYEQYF. Full variable domain (missing parts from reference TRBV9 and TRBJ2-7): DSGVTQTPKHLITATGQRVTLRCSPRSGDLSVYWYQQSLDQGLQFLIQYYNGEERAKGNILERFSAQQFPDLHSELNLSSLELGDSALYFCASSSRDRGSYEQYFGPGTRLTVT.

The CDR3 reads CASRHGTGGLTEAFF. The CDR3 nucleotides are TGTGCCAGTAGGCACGGGACAGGGGGCTTAACTGAAGCTTTCTTT. The chain couples TRBV19 to TRBJ1-1; 12 positions agree with TRBD1. J lost 5 bases, V lost 6 bases, and 7 bases had no gene match. Germline CDR1 and CDR2: LNHDA and SQIVND (reference sequence). The CDR3 consists of 15 residues.

This chain links TRBV30 with TRBJ1-5; unclear D gene. Deletions cut 2 bases from V and 4 bases from J, with 12 bases between. The germline gives CDR1 GTSNPN, CDR2 SVGIG (reference sequence). The CDR3 has 14 residues. As DNA, the CDR3 is TGTGCCTGGAGTAATGCAGCGCGAAATCAGCCCCAGCATTTT. Its protein is CAWSNAARNQPQHF.

V and J are TRBV9 and TRBJ1-1, with D tentatively TRBD1 (5 bases). Trimming pared 0 bases from V and 6 bases from J, leaving 9 bases between. CDR3 length: 13 amino acids. Germline V gene data show CDR1 as SGDLS and CDR2 as YYNGEE. The CDR3 loop reads CASSVGRAPEAFF. DNA of the CDR3: TGTGCCAGCAGCGTAGGCAGGGCCCCTGAAGCTTTCTTT.

This clone rates as large. This chain joins TRBV6-1 and TRBJ2-7; TRBD1 aligns across 7 bases. Germline V CDR1 and CDR2: MNHNS, SASEGT. The J segment lost 5 bases and the V segment lost 8 bases, leaving 12 bases of the junction unmatched. The CDR3 spans 14 residues. CDR3 in DNA: TGTGCCAGCGTCAGGAGACAGGGTTTCAACGAGCAGTACTTC. It codes for CASVRRQGFNEQYF.

This clone was detected only a few times. The rearrangement links TRBV4-1 to TRBJ2-7; no clear D gene. Germline loops: CDR1 MGHRA, CDR2 YSYEKL. V was shortened by 0 bases and J by 0 bases, with 6 bases between the two germline ends. The CDR3 is 14 amino acids. The CDR3 loop reads CASSQDWASYEQYF. DNA for the CDR3: TGCGCCAGCAGCCAAGACTGGGCCTCCTACGAGCAGTACTTC.

The chain joins TRBV25-1 to TRBJ2-7; no clear D gene. Trimming left V 2 bases short and J 3 bases short, with 2 bases between. The CDR3 has 11 amino acids. The germline V gene encodes CDR1 MGHDK and CDR2 SYGVNS. The CDR3 loop is CASSEHYEQYF. The CDR3 DNA is TGTGCCAGCAGTGAACACTACGAGCAGTACTTC.

This rearrangement joins TRBV15 to TRBJ2-7; 15 bases are shared with TRBD2. The CDR3 sequence is 20 residues long. V gave up 1 base and J gave up 2 bases; unmatched junction bases: 12. Germline V gene lookup returns CDR1 LNHNV and CDR2 YYDKDF (reference sequence). The CDR3 DNA follows: TGTGCCACCAGCAGAGGCGAGCCCGGGACTAGCGGGAGGTACGCCTACGAGCAGTACTTC. Translation: CATSRGEPGTSGRYAYEQYF.

Regarding this clone: A junction end diverges from the germline sequence, so it may reflect a read error. The genes are TRBV7-9 and TRBJ1-3; D remains ambiguous. CDR1 and CDR2 (germline): SEHNR, FQNEAQ (reference sequence). CDR3 size: 13 residues. DNA of the CDR3: TGTGCCAGCAGCCTAGCCGCTGGAAACACCATATATTTT. Its translation: CASSLAAGNTIYF.

By frequency in the sample, this clone is medium-sized. The rearrangement uses TRBV5-6 and TRBJ2-5, with TRBD1 matching over 10 bases. Germline V CDR1 and CDR2: SGHDT, YYEEEE. V was pared by 4 bases and J by 3 bases, with 3 bases of the junction left unmatched. The CDR3 runs to 14 residues. The CDR3 sequence is CASSRGTGEETQYF. The DNA for the CDR3 is TGTGCCAGCAGCCGCGGGACAGGGGAAGAGACCCAGTACTTC.

V usage is TRBV4-2 and J usage is TRBJ2-7, with TRBD2 matching over 10 bases. This CDR3 has 18 residues. J lost 2 bases, V lost 1 base, and 11 bases had no gene match. Per germline, CDR1 LGHNA and CDR2 YNFKEQ. CDR3 sequence (DNA): TGTGCCAGCAGCCAAGGTATAGCGGGAGGACCAAAAACCTACGAGCAGTACTTC. It is translated as CASSQGIAGGPKTYEQYF.

A few counts support this clone. The DNA of the CDR3 is TGTGCCAGCAGCTTAAGTCGGAGCGGGGGGGCTCTTGAGACCCAGTACTTC. Its protein is CASSLSRSGGALETQYF. V and J are TRBV13 and TRBJ2-5, with 10 nucleotides matching TRBD2. Germline V gene lookup returns CDR1 PRHDT and CDR2 FYEKMQ (reference sequence). The CDR3 sequence is 17 residues long. Trimming cost V 2 bases and J 5 bases; bases outside gene matches: 11.

The chain is built from TRBV6-1 and TRBJ2-3, with D perhaps TRBD2 (5 bases). Germline assignment: CDR1 MNHNS and CDR2 SASEGT. The length of the CDR3 is 15 residues. V gave up 4 bases and J gave up 0 bases, with 11 bases separating them. CDR3 amino acids: CASSVGRTSTDTQYF. The CDR3 DNA reads TGTGCCAGCAGTGTAGGCAGGACTAGCACAGATACGCAGTATTTT.

The chain links TRBV4-3 to TRBJ1-3; tentatively, D is TRBD1 (6 bases). This CDR3 is built from 18 residues. V was pared by 2 bases and J by 3 bases, with 20 bases between. Germline CDR1 LGHNA, CDR2 YSLEER. The CDR3 is CASSQSLWGGNGGNTIYF. The CDR3, as DNA: TGCGCCAGCAGCCAATCACTCTGGGGGGGCAACGGTGGAAACACCATATATTTT.

In this sample, this clone turned up a few times. The chain carries TRBV18 and TRBJ2-2; D gene uncertain. V was pared by 6 bases and J by 1 base, with 9 bases between. From germline, CDR1 is KGHSH and CDR2 LQKENI. The CDR3 consists of 14 residues. CDR3 in DNA: TGTGCCAGCTCTCCATCGCGGAACACCGGGGAGCTGTTTTTT. It encodes CASSPSRNTGELFF.

This clone was found a few times. This rearrangement joins TRBV11-2 to TRBJ2-7, with D perhaps matching TRBD1 (6 bases). Germline V CDR1 and CDR2: SGHAT, FQNNGV. Trimming pared 5 bases from V and 1 base from J, leaving 9 bases between. The CDR3 runs 13 residues. CDR3 region: CASSLGQSYEQYF. The CDR3 bases are TGTGCCAGCAGCCTTGGACAGTCCTACGAGCAGTACTTC.

CDR3 sequence: CASSLDELGPGHGYTF. CDR3 sequence (DNA): TGTGCCAGCAGCTTAGATGAGTTAGGGCCAGGGCATGGCTACACCTTC. The genes are TRBV7-2 and TRBJ1-2; D perhaps matches TRBD1 (5 bases). This CDR3 contains 16 residues. V was trimmed by 1 base and J by 6 bases, leaving 18 bases between them. Germline CDR1 and CDR2: SGHTA and FQGNSA.

CDR3 bases: TGTGCCAGCATCCTAAGAGAAGCTTTCTTT. It yields the protein CASILREAFF. The chain uses TRBV7-2 and TRBJ1-1; no clear D gene. V lost 7 bases and J 8 bases, leaving 8 bases between the germline ends. This CDR3 is 10 amino acids long. Germline-derived CDR1 and CDR2 are SGHTA and FQGNSA.

A few counts support this clone. This chain uses TRBV9 with TRBJ2-1; 7 bases fit TRBD1. The CDR3 extends over 12 amino acids. Germline V gives CDR1 SGDLS, CDR2 YYNGEE. The trim removed 3 bases at V and 7 bases at J, leaving 1 base unmatched. This CDR3 is CASSEGANEQFF. The CDR3 DNA is TGTGCCAGCAGCGAGGGGGCAAATGAGCAGTTCTTC.

V and J are TRBV27 and TRBJ2-5; tentatively, D is TRBD2 (5 bases). Trimming took 5 bases from V and 4 from J, leaving 11 bases between them. CDR3 length equals 13 residues. Germline-derived CDR1 and CDR2 are MNHEY and SMNVEV (reference sequence). Here the CDR3 reads CASSQLGRETQYF. The CDR3 DNA reads as TGTGCCAGCAGTCAACTAGGTAGAGAGACCCAGTACTTC.

This clone was seen only a few times. CDR3 DNA: TGTGCCAGCAGTGAAACCCACACCAATGAGCAGTTCTTC. This codes for CASSETHTNEQFF. The chain links TRBV2 to TRBJ2-1, with D unclear. The V gene lost 2 bases and the J gene lost 6 bases, with 8 bases spanning the gap. The germline CDR1 and CDR2 sequences are SNHLY and FYNNEI. This CDR3 region has 13 residues.

The V and J genes are TRBV1 and TRBJ2-1; the table's TRBD2 call for D was not verified on the DNA. TRBV1 counts as a pseudogene. The CDR3 consists of 15 residues. The CDR3 nucleotides are TGCACCAGCAGCCATATCGGGCGGGAGAGTTATGAGCAGTTCTTC. It codes for CTSSHIGRESYEQFF.

This chain joins TRBV28 and TRBJ2-3, with 8 bases fitting TRBD2. V dropped 6 bases and J dropped 4; count of bases not matched to a gene: 6. Germline assignment: CDR1 MDHEN and CDR2 SYDVKM. The CDR3 spans 14 residues. CDR3 loop: CASRARGGPDTQYF. The DNA of the CDR3 is TGTGCCAGCAGGGCTCGGGGGGGGCCAGATACGCAGTATTTT.